This TCR beta chain was found in a study of beta chain features in type 1 diabetes. Study-wide results and caveats: Researchers report that Type 1 diabetes patients had moderately but significantly shorter TCRB CDR3s across all four CD4+ subsets. In cDNA sequencing, cells with high TCR expression could be over-represented.

In all sorted populations, purity surpassed 98%. This clone was observed a few times. Antigen specificity is unknown. This CDR3 spans 12 amino acids. Germline V CDR1 and CDR2: SGHNT, YYREEE (reference sequence). Trimming took 0 bases from V and 4 from J, leaving 4 bases between them. The study reverse transcribed the entire isolated RNA, so it sequenced expressed TCRB transcripts. Some clones are missing from TCRdb's copy, which holds only in-frame ones; the method was immunoSEQ multiplex PCR. The sample includes under 300,000 clones, around 26% of them seen just once. The V gene is TRBV5-4, the J gene TRBJ2-5; no firm D call. Sequencing input: central memory CD4+ T cells from blood. This TCR was recovered from a man younger than 45 in good health. Here the CDR3 DNA reads TGTGCCAGCAGCTTGGGAATAGAGACCCAGTACTTC. It codes for CASSLGIETQYF.